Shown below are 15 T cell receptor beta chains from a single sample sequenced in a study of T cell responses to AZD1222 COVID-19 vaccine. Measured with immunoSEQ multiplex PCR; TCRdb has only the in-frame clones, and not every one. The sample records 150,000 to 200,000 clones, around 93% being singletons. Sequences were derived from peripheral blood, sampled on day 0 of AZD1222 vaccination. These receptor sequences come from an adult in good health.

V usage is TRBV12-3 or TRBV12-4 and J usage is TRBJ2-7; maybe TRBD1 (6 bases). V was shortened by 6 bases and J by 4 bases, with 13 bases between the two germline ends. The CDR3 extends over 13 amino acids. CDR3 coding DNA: TGTGCCAGCAGCCCGGACAGCCAATACGAGCAGTACTTC. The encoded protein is CASSPDSQYEQYF.

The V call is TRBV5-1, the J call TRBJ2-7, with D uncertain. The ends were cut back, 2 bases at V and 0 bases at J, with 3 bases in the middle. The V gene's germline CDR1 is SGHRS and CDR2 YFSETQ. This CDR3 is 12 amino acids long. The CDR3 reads CASSFVSYEQYF. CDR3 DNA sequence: TGCGCCAGCAGCTTCGTCTCCTACGAGCAGTACTTC. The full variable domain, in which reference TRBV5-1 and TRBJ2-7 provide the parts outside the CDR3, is KAGVTQTPRYLIKTRGQQVTLSCSPISGHRSVSWYQQTPGQGLQFLFEYFSETQRNKGNFPGRFSGRQFSNSRSEMNVSTLELGDSALYLCASSFVSYEQYFGPGTRLTVT.

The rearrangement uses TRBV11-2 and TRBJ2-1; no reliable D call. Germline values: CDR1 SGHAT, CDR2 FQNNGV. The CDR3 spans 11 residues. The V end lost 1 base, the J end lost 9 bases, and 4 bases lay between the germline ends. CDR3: CASSLVFEQFF. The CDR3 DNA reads TGTGCCAGCAGCTTAGTATTTGAGCAGTTCTTC.

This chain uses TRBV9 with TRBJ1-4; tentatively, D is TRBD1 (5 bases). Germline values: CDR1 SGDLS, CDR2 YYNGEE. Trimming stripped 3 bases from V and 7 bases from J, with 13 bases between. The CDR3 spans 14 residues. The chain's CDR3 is CASSAQGRGEKLFF. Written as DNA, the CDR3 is TGTGCCAGCAGCGCTCAGGGACGGGGTGAAAAACTGTTTTTT.

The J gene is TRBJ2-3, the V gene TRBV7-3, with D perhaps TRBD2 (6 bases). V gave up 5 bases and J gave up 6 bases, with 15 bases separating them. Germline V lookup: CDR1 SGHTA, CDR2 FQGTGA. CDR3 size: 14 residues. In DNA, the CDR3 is TGTGCCAGCAGCCCACTCGGTCGGGGGGATACGCAGTATTTT. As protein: CASSPLGRGDTQYF.

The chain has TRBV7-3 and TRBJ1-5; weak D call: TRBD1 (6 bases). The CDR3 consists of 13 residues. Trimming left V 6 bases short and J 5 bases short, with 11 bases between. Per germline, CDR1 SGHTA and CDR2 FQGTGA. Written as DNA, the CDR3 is TGTGCCAGCAGTCGGGGGGCTGATCAGCCCCAGCATTTT. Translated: CASSRGADQPQHF.

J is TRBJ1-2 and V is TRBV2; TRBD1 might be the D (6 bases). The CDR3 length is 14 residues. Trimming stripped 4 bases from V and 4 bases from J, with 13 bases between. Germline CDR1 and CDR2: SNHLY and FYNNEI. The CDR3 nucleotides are TGTGCCAGCAGTGTTAGGGGGGAGGCCTATGGCTACACCTTC. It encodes CASSVRGEAYGYTF. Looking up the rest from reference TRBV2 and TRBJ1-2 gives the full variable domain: EPEVTQTPSHQVTQMGQEVILRCVPISNHLYFYWYRQILGQKVEFLVSFYNNEISEKSEIFDDQFSVERPDGSNFTLKIRSTKLEDSAMYFCASSVRGEAYGYTFGSGTRLTVV.

This chain's CDR3 is CASSVRGGSGANVLTF. CDR3 bases: TGTGCCAGTAGTGTACGAGGGGGTTCTGGGGCCAACGTCCTGACTTTC. This rearrangement joins TRBV19 to TRBJ2-6; a possible D gene is TRBD1 (6 bases). The V and J ends lost 5 bases and 1 base respectively, with 12 bases between them. This CDR3 region has 16 residues. Per germline, CDR1 LNHDA and CDR2 SQIVND (reference sequence).

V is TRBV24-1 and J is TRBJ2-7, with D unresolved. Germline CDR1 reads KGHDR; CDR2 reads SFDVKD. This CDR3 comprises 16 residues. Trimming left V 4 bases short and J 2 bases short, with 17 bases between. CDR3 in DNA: TGTGCCACCAGTGACCAAGATCGGTTAGGCCCCTACGAGCAGTACTTC. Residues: CATSDQDRLGPYEQYF.

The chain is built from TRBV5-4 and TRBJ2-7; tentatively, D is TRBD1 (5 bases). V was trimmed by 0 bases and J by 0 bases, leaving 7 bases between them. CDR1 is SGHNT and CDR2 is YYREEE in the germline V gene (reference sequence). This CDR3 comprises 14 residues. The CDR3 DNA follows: TGTGCCAGCAGCTTGGACAGGAGCTCCTACGAGCAGTACTTC. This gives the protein CASSLDRSSYEQYF.

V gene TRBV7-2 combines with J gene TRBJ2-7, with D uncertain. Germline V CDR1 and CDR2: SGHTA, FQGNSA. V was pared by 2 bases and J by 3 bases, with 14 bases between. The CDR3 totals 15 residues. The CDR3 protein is CASSLRAAGRYEQYF. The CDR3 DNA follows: TGTGCCAGCAGCTTAAGGGCTGCCGGTCGCTACGAGCAGTACTTC.

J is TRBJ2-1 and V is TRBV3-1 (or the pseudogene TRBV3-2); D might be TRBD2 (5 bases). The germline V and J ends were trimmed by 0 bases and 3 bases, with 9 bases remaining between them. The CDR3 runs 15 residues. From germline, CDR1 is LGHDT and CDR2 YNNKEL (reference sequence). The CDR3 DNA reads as TGTGCCAGCAGCCAAGATGGAGGCGGCTACAATGAGCAGTTCTTC. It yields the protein CASSQDGGGYNEQFF.

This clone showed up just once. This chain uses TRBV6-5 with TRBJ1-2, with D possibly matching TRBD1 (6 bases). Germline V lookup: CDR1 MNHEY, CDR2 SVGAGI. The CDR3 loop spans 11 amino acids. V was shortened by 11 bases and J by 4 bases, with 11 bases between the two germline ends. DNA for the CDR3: TGTGCCCTACAGGGCCTCTATGGCTACACCTTC. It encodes CALQGLYGYTF.

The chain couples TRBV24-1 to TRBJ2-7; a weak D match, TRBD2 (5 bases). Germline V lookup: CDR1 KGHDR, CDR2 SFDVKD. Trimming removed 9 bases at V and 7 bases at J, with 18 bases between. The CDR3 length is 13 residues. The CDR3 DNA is TGTGCCACCGAGCCAGCGACGGGCGGGGAGCAGTACTTC. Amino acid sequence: CATEPATGGEQYF.

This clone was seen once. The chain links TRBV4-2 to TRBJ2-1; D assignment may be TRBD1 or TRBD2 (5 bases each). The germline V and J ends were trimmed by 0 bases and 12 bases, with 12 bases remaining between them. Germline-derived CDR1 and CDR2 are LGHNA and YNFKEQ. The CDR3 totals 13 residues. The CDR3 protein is CASSQEGDRVQFF. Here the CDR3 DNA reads TGTGCCAGCAGCCAAGAGGGGGACCGGGTGCAGTTCTTC.